The T cell receptor (beta chain) described here comes from a study of T cell clonality in common variable immunodeficiency. Study-wide points: Compared with controls, CVID subjects had fewer shared TCRbeta clones. Authors noted CVID clonality's cause needs subpopulation repertoire sequencing. In common variable immunodeficiency, TCR beta chains reportedly carried fewer deletions and N-nucleotide insertions. Links between repertoire features and CVID complications were heterogeneity-limited.

This clone was picked up a small number of times. As yet, its antigen is unknown. From the germline J gene comes the end of the CDR3, since the read stops 3 residues before it. Reduced serum IgG, IgA and/or IgM plus specific antibody deficiency defined CVID. Germline V gene data show CDR1 as SNHLY and CDR2 as FYNNEI. Trimming pared 10 bases from V and 6 bases from J, leaving 18 bases between. The CDR3 has 13 amino acids. Produced via immunoSEQ multiplex PCR; TCRdb's table is partial and in-frame only. The sample yields fewer than 35,000 clones, without any singletons. The gene calls are TRBV2 and TRBJ1-1; D might be TRBD1 (5 bases). The sequence was collected from a human donor with common variable immunodeficiency. Input material: peripheral blood mononuclear cells. CDR3 DNA, as far as it was read: TGTGCCACTCAGAGGGGTCCACCCCCTGAA. As protein: CATQRGPPPE. The complete CDR3 reads CATQRGPPPEAFF.